What follows are 32 T cell receptor beta chains derived from one specimen sequenced in a study of a mutant IDH1 vaccine in newly diagnosed glioma. Data came from immunoSEQ multiplex PCR; TCRdb stores just in-frame clones and leaves some out. The sample records about 46,000 clones, approximately 84% being singletons. No antigen has been identified for these receptors. Indicated time point: week 47, end of study. Every single dose of the vaccine, 300 ug of mutant IDH1 20-mer peptide, came with topical imiquimod. Specimen: PBMCs, collected from a glioma patient whose treatment included an IDH1 peptide vaccine. The receptors derive from a woman aged 25-40 years with glioma. Some clones in this sample may be carry-over from other donors' samples.

CDR3 bases: TGTGCCAGCAGCGTAGGAGAAGGAGTCACTGAAGCTTTCTTT. This sequence encodes CASSVGEGVTEAFF. The chain carries TRBV9 and TRBJ1-1, with D uncertain. The CDR3 totals 14 residues. Trimming removed 0 bases at V and 4 bases at J, with 10 bases between. From germline, CDR1 is SGDLS and CDR2 YYNGEE.

This clone was seen a handful of times. V gene TRBV7-9 combines with J gene TRBJ2-5; D perhaps matches TRBD1 (5 bases). With 2 bases removed from V and 5 bases from J, the gap between germline ends came to 18 bases. The CDR3 is 16 amino acids. Looked up from germline, CDR1 is SEHNR and CDR2 is FQNEAQ (reference sequence). Written as DNA, the CDR3 is TGTGCCAGCAGCTTACCCTCCAGGGATGTTGAGGAGACCCAGTACTTC. Encoded protein: CASSLPSRDVEETQYF.

The chain has TRBV30 and TRBJ1-2; D call uncertain. From germline, CDR1 is GTSNPN and CDR2 SVGIG (reference sequence). This CDR3 has 13 residues. V lost 2 bases and J 4 bases, leaving 11 bases between the germline ends. Here the CDR3 reads CAWSQGRGYGYTF. The CDR3 DNA sequence: TGTGCCTGGAGTCAAGGTAGAGGCTATGGCTACACCTTC.

The V gene is TRBV29-1, the J gene TRBJ1-2; TRBD1 might be the D (6 bases). The germline V gene has CDR1 SQVTM and CDR2 ANQGSEA. The CDR3 contains 13 residues. V shed 6 bases and J shed 4 bases, with 15 bases lying between them. The CDR3 region is CSVWTETFYGYTF. The CDR3 DNA sequence: TGCAGCGTCTGGACAGAGACGTTCTATGGCTACACCTTC.

The rearrangement joins TRBV30 to TRBJ1-4, with a possible D match to TRBD1 (6 bases). Germline CDR1 GTSNPN, CDR2 SVGIG (reference sequence). This CDR3 is built from 16 residues. Trimming removed 2 bases at V and 8 bases at J, with 21 bases between. The CDR3 loop reads CAWSQNLGGWREKLFF. DNA for the CDR3: TGTGCCTGGAGTCAAAACCTCGGGGGCTGGCGGGAAAAACTGTTTTTT.

The rearrangement joins TRBV18 to TRBJ2-3, with TRBD2 matching 10 bases. The CDR3 runs 16 residues. With 3 bases clipped from V and 3 bases from J, the junction kept 6 bases outside the gene matches. CDR1 KGHSH and CDR2 LQKENI come from the germline V gene. DNA of the CDR3: TGTGCCAGCTCACCCCCCGCTAGCGGGAGAACAGATACGCAGTATTTT. It translates to CASSPPASGRTDTQYF.

The chain has TRBV5-1 and TRBJ1-2; D is ambiguous. V was cut by 1 base and J by 2 bases, with 12 bases left in between. The CDR3 covers 15 residues. Germline CDR1 reads SGHRS; CDR2 reads YFSETQ. The CDR3 loop reads CASSLSGRENYGYTF. CDR3 coding DNA: TGCGCCAGCAGCTTGTCAGGACGGGAGAACTATGGCTACACCTTC.

The chain uses TRBV27 and TRBJ2-7; D may be TRBD1 (5 bases). V gave up 5 bases and J gave up 0 bases, with 5 bases separating them. This CDR3 region has 12 residues. The germline V gene encodes CDR1 MNHEY and CDR2 SMNVEV (reference sequence). The CDR3 loop is CASSDSSYEQYF. CDR3 DNA: TGTGCCAGCAGTGACAGCTCCTACGAGCAGTACTTC.

V gene TRBV7-2 combines with J gene TRBJ1-4; TRBD1 agrees at 10 bases. Unmatched junction bases numbered 8, after V lost 4 bases and J lost 6 bases. CDR3 length: 16 amino acids. Germline V gives CDR1 SGHTA, CDR2 FQGNSA. The CDR3 coding sequence is TGTGCCAGCAGCTCCCAAGACAGGGGGCGTGATGAAAAACTGTTTTTT. It encodes CASSSQDRGRDEKLFF.

The chain uses TRBV6-5 and TRBJ2-2; D is unresolved. Trimming stripped 6 bases from V and 4 bases from J, with 15 bases between. CDR1 is MNHEY, CDR2 SVGAGI, per germline. This CDR3 has 15 residues. CDR3 in amino acids: CASSQRPEGTGELFF. The CDR3 region has the DNA TGTGCCAGCAGCCAGAGGCCCGAAGGCACCGGGGAGCTGTTTTTT.

The CDR3 sequence is CASSGDGWGDNQPQHF. CDR3 DNA: TGTGCCAGCAGTGGCGACGGGTGGGGGGACAATCAGCCCCAGCATTTT. The rearrangement links TRBV2 to TRBJ1-5, with a tentative D call TRBD1 (5 bases). The CDR3 runs to 16 residues. The ends were cut back, 4 bases at V and 3 bases at J, with 16 bases in the middle. Germline assignment: CDR1 SNHLY and CDR2 FYNNEI.

The chain couples TRBV29-1 to TRBJ2-7; TRBD1 is a possible D gene (5 bases). This CDR3 region has 13 residues. Germline assignment: CDR1 SQVTM and CDR2 ANQGSEA. The V end lost 3 bases, the J end lost 0 bases, and 9 bases lay between the germline ends. The chain's CDR3 is CSVEDQGSYEQYF. The CDR3, as DNA: TGCAGCGTTGAGGATCAGGGCTCCTACGAGCAGTACTTC.

V and J are TRBV30 and TRBJ1-1; maybe TRBD1 (6 bases). Germline V gives CDR1 GTSNPN, CDR2 SVGIG (reference sequence). V was trimmed by 5 bases and J by 4 bases, leaving 17 bases between them. The CDR3 has 14 amino acids. CDR3: CAWDDRIGSTEAFF. CDR3 DNA sequence: TGTGCCTGGGACGACAGGATCGGGAGCACTGAAGCTTTCTTT.

This chain connects TRBV9 to TRBJ2-7; TRBD1 is a possible D gene (6 bases). The CDR3 covers 12 residues. The V end lost 3 bases, the J end lost 3 bases, and 7 bases lay between the germline ends. Germline CDR1 SGDLS, CDR2 YYNGEE. The CDR3 sequence: CASSGGGYEQYF. CDR3 DNA sequence: TGTGCCAGCAGCGGAGGGGGCTACGAGCAGTACTTC.

The chain carries TRBV27 and TRBJ2-7; no firm D call. Germline V gene data show CDR1 as MNHEY and CDR2 as SMNVEV (reference sequence). The V end was cut by 4 bases, the J end by 0 bases, with 16 bases between. CDR3 length: 16 amino acids. CDR3 residues: CASSYSTVIGSYEQYF. CDR3 sequence (DNA): TGTGCCAGCAGTTACTCCACAGTGATCGGCTCCTACGAGCAGTACTTC.

As DNA, the CDR3 is TGTGCCTGGACCCAACAGGGCTGGAACACTGAAGCTTTCTTT. Amino acids: CAWTQQGWNTEAFF. The V and J genes are TRBV30 and TRBJ1-1, with D possibly matching TRBD1 (6 bases). Germline values: CDR1 GTSNPN, CDR2 SVGIG (reference sequence). V was cut by 4 bases and J by 1 base, with 13 bases left in between. The length of the CDR3 is 14 residues.

The V and J genes are TRBV14 and TRBJ2-5; D call uncertain. V was clipped by 2 bases and J by 4 bases, with 8 bases between them. The germline V gene has CDR1 SGHDN and CDR2 FVKESK. The CDR3 runs to 13 residues. The DNA of the CDR3 is TGTGCCAGCAGCCAAAGAGACACAGAGACCCAGTACTTC. Amino acid sequence: CASSQRDTETQYF.

The rearrangement links TRBV2 to TRBJ2-7; the D gene could be TRBD1 or TRBD2 (5 bases each). Germline lookup yields CDR1 SNHLY and CDR2 FYNNEI. This CDR3 spans 13 amino acids. V shed 5 bases and J shed 4 bases, with 12 bases lying between them. The CDR3 protein is CASSPPGPYEQYF. CDR3 nucleotides: TGTGCCAGCAGTCCCCCGGGACCATACGAGCAGTACTTC.

The chain combines TRBV7-9 with TRBJ2-3; 11 bases line up with TRBD1. The CDR3 covers 16 residues. J gave up 3 bases and V 5 bases, and 7 bases lay outside the gene matches. Looked up from germline, CDR1 is SEHNR and CDR2 is FQNEAQ (reference sequence). This CDR3 reads CASSVVGTGGTDTQYF. CDR3 DNA sequence: TGTGCCAGCAGCGTCGTTGGGACAGGGGGTACAGATACGCAGTATTTT.

This chain uses TRBV7-9 with TRBJ2-3, with TRBD2 identical over 7 bases. Per the germline V gene, CDR1 is SEHNR and CDR2 is FQNEAQ (reference sequence). This CDR3 is 17 amino acids long. V shed 4 bases, J shed 4 bases, and the junction held 14 bases outside the gene matches. This chain's CDR3 is CASSSGGGGAVADTQYF. CDR3 DNA: TGTGCCAGCAGCTCTGGCGGGGGTGGAGCGGTCGCAGATACGCAGTATTTT.

The chain links TRBV11-3 to TRBJ2-7; TRBD1 matches 10 bases. Germline V CDR1 and CDR2: SGHNT, YENEEA. V was pared by 0 bases and J by 3 bases, with 5 bases of the junction left unmatched. The length of the CDR3 is 16 residues. This CDR3 reads CASSLERTGGHYEQYF. The CDR3 coding sequence is TGTGCCAGCAGCTTAGAGCGGACAGGGGGTCACTACGAGCAGTACTTC.

V is TRBV14 and J is TRBJ1-4; 7 nucleotides agree with TRBD1. Germline V gene sequence: CDR1 SGHDN, CDR2 FVKESK. The CDR3 consists of 14 residues. J lost 4 bases, V lost 6 bases, and 5 bases had no gene match. CDR3 DNA: TGTGCCAGCAGTCCCAGGGACAGTAATGAAAAACTGTTTTTT. It encodes CASSPRDSNEKLFF.

The rearrangement joins TRBV5-6 to TRBJ1-2; the D is unclear. Germline-derived CDR1 and CDR2 are SGHDT and YYEEEE. Trimming took 3 bases from V and 1 from J, leaving 16 bases between them. The CDR3 is made up of 16 amino acids. In nucleotides, the CDR3 is TGTGCCAGCAGCTACGTTGCCGGAGGCTTTAACTATGGCTACACCTTC. Its translation: CASSYVAGGFNYGYTF.

The chain combines TRBV30 with TRBJ2-3; D assignment may be TRBD1 or TRBD2 (5 bases each). The CDR3 is 14 residues long. Trimming pared 1 base from V and 2 bases from J, leaving 10 bases between. Germline assignment: CDR1 GTSNPN and CDR2 SVGIG (reference sequence). The CDR3 DNA sequence: TGTGCCTGGAGTGCCGGGGCGTACACAGATACGCAGTATTTT. This encodes CAWSAGAYTDTQYF.

This sequence joins TRBV5-1 and TRBJ1-1; 7 bases are a match to TRBD1. Germline assignment: CDR1 SGHRS and CDR2 YFSETQ. After removal of 4 bases from V and 7 bases from J, the junction contained 7 bases not matched to a gene. This CDR3 is built from 13 residues. CDR3 protein: CASSPTGDREAFF. CDR3 sequence (DNA): TGCGCCAGCAGCCCTACAGGGGATCGTGAAGCTTTCTTT.

The chain employs TRBV7-9 and TRBJ1-1; D unclear. CDR3 length equals 11 residues. Trimming stripped 0 bases from V and 8 bases from J, with 4 bases between. The germline gives CDR1 SEHNR, CDR2 FQNEAQ (reference sequence). In DNA, the CDR3 is TGTGCCAGCAGCTTAGCCCCAGAAGCTTTCTTT. This sequence encodes CASSLAPEAFF.

V is TRBV10-2 and J is TRBJ2-3; possible D gene TRBD2, 6 bases. V lost 6 bases to trimming and J lost 0 bases, with 10 bases between them. CDR3 size: 14 residues. CDR1 WSHSY and CDR2 SAAADI come from the germline V gene. CDR3 sequence reads: CASSRGVSTDTQYF. The CDR3 DNA reads TGCGCCAGCAGCCGCGGGGTTAGCACAGATACGCAGTATTTT.

The J gene is TRBJ2-1, the V gene TRBV19, with TRBD2 identical over 7 bases. J lost 9 bases, V lost 5 bases, and 10 bases had no gene match. CDR3 length: 14 residues. Germline loops: CDR1 LNHDA, CDR2 SQIVND (reference sequence). CDR3 sequence (DNA): TGTGCCAGTAGTCTTGGACTAGAAGTCACTGAGCAGTTCTTC. As protein: CASSLGLEVTEQFF.

The V call is TRBV6-1, the J call TRBJ2-5; TRBD1 matches 8 bases. Trimming cost V 0 bases and J 2 bases; bases outside gene matches: 8. Germline CDR1 MNHNS, CDR2 SASEGT. CDR3 size: 17 residues. The CDR3 spells CASSEALVRGRQETQYF. CDR3 nucleotide sequence: TGTGCCAGCAGTGAAGCGCTTGTCAGGGGGCGGCAAGAGACCCAGTACTTC.

The V gene is TRBV14, the J gene TRBJ2-7; D may match TRBD1 or TRBD2 (6 bases each). CDR1 is SGHDN and CDR2 is FVKESK in the germline V gene. The CDR3 runs to 16 residues. The germline V and J ends were trimmed by 1 base and 3 bases, with 16 bases remaining between them. CDR3 nucleotides: TGTGCCAGCAGCCAAGGACATTCGGGGGCCATCTACGAGCAGTACTTC. Its protein is CASSQGHSGAIYEQYF.

The rearrangement uses TRBV7-2 and TRBJ2-1; D remains ambiguous. The V and J ends lost 2 bases and 5 bases respectively, with 10 bases between them. The germline gives CDR1 SGHTA, CDR2 FQGNSA. The CDR3 runs to 14 residues. CDR3 in amino acids: CASSLRKPDNEQFF. In DNA, the CDR3 is TGTGCCAGCAGCTTACGTAAACCAGACAATGAGCAGTTCTTC.

The gene calls are TRBV29-1 and TRBJ2-7; 7 nucleotides match TRBD1. In germline, CDR1 is SQVTM, CDR2 ANQGSEA. This CDR3 has 13 residues. Germline trimming cut 0 bases from V and 2 bases from J; bases unmatched to any gene: 1. The CDR3 is CSVEETGPYEQYF. As DNA, the CDR3 is TGCAGCGTTGAAGAGACAGGGCCCTACGAGCAGTACTTC.